The T cell receptor (beta chain) described here comes from a study of shared clonotypes between healthy human individuals. In its sample, this clone was seen once. Sequencing was performed with immunoSEQ multiplex PCR; in TCRdb, only in-frame clones are kept and a portion is missing. The sample holds about 2.3 million clones; 85% to 95% are singletons and the top ten take about 0.41%. V was pared by 2 bases and J by 2 bases, with 14 bases between. Germline V gives CDR1 SGHAT, CDR2 FQDESV (reference sequence). The CDR3 length is 16 residues. The sequence came from a man younger than 35 in good health. Some clones in this sample may be carry-over from other donors' samples. Sequenced input: naive CD4+ T cells from PBMCs. As to subset: CD45RA+ positively selected. The chain uses TRBV11-1 and TRBJ2-3; perhaps TRBD2 as D (6 bases). CDR3 sequence reads: CASSLWGERSTDTQYF. The CDR3 bases are TGTGCCAGCAGCTTATGGGGGGAGAGGTCCACAGATACGCAGTATTTT.